This T cell receptor beta chain was identified in a study of CD8 T cells in ankylosing spondylitis. Germline values: CDR1 DFQATT, CDR2 SNEGSKA (reference sequence). Between the trimmed V and J ends, which lost 3 bases and 5 bases, there was a span of 7 bases. The CDR3 has 12 residues. Whole-study results and caveats: Blood of patients with ankylosing spondylitis appeared to be characterized by a TCR beta motif of eight highly homologous variants. Reactive arthritis synovial fluid and blood were previously reported to contain some motif variants. Clones linked to disease were reported to show significant enrichment in matched ankylosing spondylitis synovial fluid. Peripheral blood samples showed relatively rare disease-linked clones, and these clones were CD8+.

For TCR beta, libraries came from quantitative 5'-RACE with molecular barcodes. TCRdb recomputed calls from the 5' RACE reads with MiXCR, one row per CDR3 protein. The sample has some 840,000 distinct CDR3 sequences, roughly 10% seen once. In this sample, this clonotype turned up a few times. Its antigen is unidentified. This clonotype was sampled from a male donor with ankylosing spondylitis. The sample comprised blood, either unsorted or a sorted T cell fraction (not recorded which). This rearrangement joins TRBV20-1 to TRBJ2-2; D is unresolved. CDR3 protein: CSARWWTGELFF. The CDR3 DNA reads TGCAGTGCTAGGTGGTGGACCGGGGAGCTGTTTTTT.